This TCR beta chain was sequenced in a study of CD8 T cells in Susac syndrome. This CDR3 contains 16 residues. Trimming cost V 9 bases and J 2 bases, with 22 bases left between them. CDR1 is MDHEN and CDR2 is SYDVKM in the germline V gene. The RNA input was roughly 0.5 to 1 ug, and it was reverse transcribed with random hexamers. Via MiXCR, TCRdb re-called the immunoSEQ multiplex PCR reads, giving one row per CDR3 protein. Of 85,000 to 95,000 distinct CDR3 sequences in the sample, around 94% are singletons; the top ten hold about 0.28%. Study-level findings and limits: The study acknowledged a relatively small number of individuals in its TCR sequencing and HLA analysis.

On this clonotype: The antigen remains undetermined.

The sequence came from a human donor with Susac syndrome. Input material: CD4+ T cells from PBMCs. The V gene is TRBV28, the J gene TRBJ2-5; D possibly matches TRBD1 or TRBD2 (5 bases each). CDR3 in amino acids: CASTDPETEGQETQYF. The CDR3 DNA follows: TGTGCCAGTACCGACCCTGAGACCGAGGGGCAAGAGACCCAGTACTTC.